Listed below are T cell receptor beta chains from one sample, sequenced in a study of T cells in localized non-small cell lung cancer. Profiled with immunoSEQ multiplex PCR; TCRdb holds only in-frame clones, not every one. Of around 96,000 clones in the sample, approximately 91% are singletons; the top ten hold roughly 4.3%. The sample here was PBMCs, taken before any cancer treatment. Source of these receptors: a woman aged 40-75 years with stage II squamous cell lung carcinoma. Both conserved end residues are part of each CDR3. Each record gives: J gene, CDR3 length, V gene, clone size, D gene, CDR3 protein, CDR3 DNA. The D gene is left open where the match is weak. Clone size appears in some rows only: once, few, many, or a class for an expanded clone.

TRBJ1-2 | 16 | TRBV29-1 | . | . | CSVGFGSDLSNYGYTF | TGCAGCGTTGGGTTCGGGTCGGACCTTTCTAACTATGGCTACACCTTC
TRBJ1-1 | 14 | TRBV7-9 | . | . | CASSLAGMNTEAFF | TGTGCCAGCAGCTTAGCCGGAATGAACACTGAAGCTTTCTTT
TRBJ2-1 | 14 | TRBV6-1 | . | . | CASSDRGFNNEQFF | TGTGCCAGCAGTGATCGGGGGTTCAACAATGAGCAGTTCTTC
TRBJ2-7 | 13 | TRBV12-2 | . | . | CASRLALPGAVLF | TGTGCAAGTCGCTTAGCCCTACCCGGGGCAGTACTATTC
TRBJ1-5 | 14 | TRBV5-1 | . | . | CASSVGGTNQPQHF | TGCGCCAGCAGCGTAGGAGGAACGAATCAGCCCCAGCATTTT
TRBJ2-3 | 16 | TRBV15 | . | TRBD2 | CATSRAGPGRTDTQYF | TGTGCCACCAGCAGAGCAGGCCCCGGGAGGACAGATACGCAGTATTTT
TRBJ2-5 | 18 | TRBV28 | . | . | CASSLSVGVGYQQETQYF | TGTGCCAGCAGTTTATCGGTTGGGGTAGGGTACCAACAAGAGACCCAGTACTTC
TRBJ1-5 | 15 | TRBV6-5 | . | . | CASSGGQTSNQPQHF | TGTGCCAGCAGCGGAGGACAGACCAGCAATCAGCCCCAGCATTTT
TRBJ2-7 | 14 | TRBV6-6 | . | . | CASSPAEEAYEQYF | TGTGCCAGCAGCCCCGCCGAGGAGGCCTACGAGCAGTACTTC
TRBJ1-5 | 14 | TRBV30 | once | . | CAWRPEVGNQPQHF | TGTGCCTGGAGGCCGGAGGTTGGGAATCAGCCCCAGCATTTT
TRBJ1-1 | 13 | TRBV5-4 | . | . | CASSWPPREEAFF | TGTGCCAGCAGCTGGCCCCCTCGGGAGGAAGCTTTCTTT
TRBJ2-7 | 13 | TRBV30 | . | TRBD2 | CAWSVAGGYEQYF | TGTGCCTGGAGTGTAGCGGGAGGGTACGAGCAGTACTTC
TRBJ2-2 | 18 | TRBV5-4 | . | TRBD2 | CASSLGTSVRLNTGELFF | TGTGCCAGCAGCTTGGGGACTAGCGTCCGCTTGAACACCGGGGAGCTGTTTTTT
TRBJ2-3 | 15 | TRBV7-2 | . | . | CASSLGGSPPDTQYF | TGTGCCAGCAGCTTAGGAGGGAGTCCCCCAGATACGCAGTATTTT
TRBJ2-7 | 15 | TRBV5-1 | . | . | CASSAFPQPTYEQYF | TGCGCCAGCAGCGCATTTCCCCAACCGACCTACGAGCAGTACTTC
TRBJ2-7 | 15 | TRBV5-4 | . | . | CASSFQGPGSYEQYF | TGTGCCAGCAGCTTTCAGGGGCCTGGGTCCTACGAGCAGTACTTC
TRBJ1-6 | 15 | TRBV5-1 | . | TRBD1 | CASSWGTGDNSPLHF | TGCGCCAGCAGCTGGGGGACAGGGGATAATTCACCCCTCCACTTT
TRBJ1-2 | 13 | TRBV30 | . | . | CAWTVSSNYGYTF | TGTGCCTGGACGGTCAGCTCTAACTATGGCTACACCTTC
TRBJ1-2 | 15 | TRBV4-2 | once | . | CASSQDPGQHYGYTF | TGTGCCAGCAGCCAAGACCCGGGGCAGCACTATGGCTACACCTTC
TRBJ1-3 | 13 | TRBV2 | . | . | CASSVKEGNTIYF | TGTGCCAGCAGTGTAAAGGAAGGAAACACCATATATTTT
TRBJ2-7 | 15 | TRBV14 | . | . | CASSQGRGRTYEQYF | TGTGCCAGCAGCCAAGGTAGGGGGAGAACCTACGAGCAGTACTTC
TRBJ1-1 | 15 | TRBV7-2 | . | . | CASRLYSSMNTEAFF | TGTGCCAGCAGATTATACAGCAGTATGAACACTGAAGCTTTCTTT
TRBJ2-7 | 14 | TRBV11-1 | . | TRBD1 | CASAIPGQGYEQYF | TGTGCCAGCGCCATCCCGGGACAGGGCTACGAGCAGTACTTC
TRBJ1-1 | 14 | TRBV7-9 | . | TRBD1 | CASSLSDRDTEAFF | TGTGCCAGCAGCCTCTCGGACAGGGACACTGAAGCTTTCTTT
TRBJ2-1 | 13 | TRBV5-4 | . | TRBD2 | CASSREGYNEQFF | TGTGCCAGCTCTCGGGAGGGGTACAATGAGCAGTTCTTC
TRBJ1-4 | 15 | TRBV5-1 | . | TRBD1 | CASSLVDRADEKLFF | TGCGCCAGCAGCTTGGTGGACAGGGCGGATGAAAAACTGTTTTTT
TRBJ1-2 | 16 | TRBV27 | . | TRBD1 | CASSSNLMGQAEGYTF | TGTGCCAGCAGTTCAAACTTAATGGGACAGGCGGAAGGCTACACCTTC
TRBJ1-5 | 15 | TRBV28 | . | . | CASSFGRGRDQPQHF | TGTGCCAGCAGTTTTGGTAGGGGTAGAGATCAGCCCCAGCATTTT